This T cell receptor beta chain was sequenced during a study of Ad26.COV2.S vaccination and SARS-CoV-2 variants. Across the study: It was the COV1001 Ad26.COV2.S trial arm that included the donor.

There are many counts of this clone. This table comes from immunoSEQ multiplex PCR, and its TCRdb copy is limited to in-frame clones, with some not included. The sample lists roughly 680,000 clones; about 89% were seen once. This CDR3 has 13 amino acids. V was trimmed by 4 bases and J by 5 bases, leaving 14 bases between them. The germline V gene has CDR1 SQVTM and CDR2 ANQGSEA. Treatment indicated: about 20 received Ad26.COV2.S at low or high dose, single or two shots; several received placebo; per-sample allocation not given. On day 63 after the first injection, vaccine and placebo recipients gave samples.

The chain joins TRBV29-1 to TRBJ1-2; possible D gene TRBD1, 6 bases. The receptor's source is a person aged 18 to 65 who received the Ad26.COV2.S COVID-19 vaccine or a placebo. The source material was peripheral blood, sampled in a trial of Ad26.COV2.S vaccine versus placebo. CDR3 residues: CSVGRGAEYGYTF. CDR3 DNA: TGCAGCGTTGGAAGGGGGGCCGAATATGGCTACACCTTC.